The 2 T cell receptor beta chains below were found in one sample sequenced in a study of T cell responses to AZD1222 COVID-19 vaccine. TCRdb's table, derived via immunoSEQ multiplex PCR, lists solely in-frame clones and lacks some. This sample has around 140,000 clones, with more than 80% found just once. The material sequenced was peripheral blood, taken on day 0 of AZD1222 vaccination. These receptors all come from an adult in good health.

The rearrangement joins TRBV7-9 to TRBJ2-2; 11 nucleotides align to TRBD2. The V gene's germline CDR1 is SEHNR and CDR2 FQNEAQ (reference sequence). After removal of 1 base from V and 5 bases from J, the junction contained 3 bases not matched to a gene. The CDR3 consists of 16 residues. The CDR3 sequence: CASSLGLAGRTGELFF. Here the CDR3 DNA reads TGTGCCAGCAGCTTAGGACTAGCGGGACGAACCGGGGAGCTGTTTTTT.

In this sample, this clone turned up once. The gene calls are TRBV7-2 and TRBJ2-5; D may be TRBD1 or TRBD2 (6 bases each). CDR1 and CDR2 from the germline V gene are SGHTA and FQGNSA. Trimming took 2 bases from V and 5 from J, leaving 12 bases between them. This CDR3 contains 14 residues. The CDR3 reads CASSLRGAGETQYF. For the CDR3, the DNA is TGTGCCAGCAGCTTAAGGGGGGCCGGTGAGACCCAGTACTTC.